This T cell receptor (beta chain) was obtained from a study of prognosis after radiotherapy for stage I lung cancer. Across the study: There were approximately 15 patients with newly diagnosed primary stage I lung tumors and several patients with oligometastatic NSCLC after surgical resection of the primary tumor.

Comments on this clonotype: One end of the junction is discordant with germline, which a read error may explain.

The CDR3 has 15 amino acids. CDR1 LNHNV and CDR2 YYDKDF come from the germline V gene (reference sequence). Two rounds of multiplex PCR amplified TCR beta CDR3 from genomic DNA. TRBV and TRBJ genes each had their own specific primers in first-round PCR. Each CDR3 protein is one row after TCRdb ran MiXCR on the multiplex PCR reads. The table lists about 12,000 distinct CDR3 sequences, roughly 43% of them singletons. The sample in question was PBMCs, obtained before or after stereotactic body radiation therapy (not recorded which). The rearrangement joins TRBV15 to TRBJ1-6; D is unclear. This receptor was identified in a donor aged 50 or older with non-small cell lung cancer. CDR3 nucleotides: TGTTCCACCAGCAGAGGTAGCGGGGTCAATTCACCCCTCCACTTT. This sequence encodes CSTSRGSGVNSPLHF. The full variable domain, rest sourced from reference TRBV15 and TRBJ1-6, is DAMVIQNPRYQVTQFGKPVTLSCSQTLNHNVMYWYQQKSSQAPKLLFHYYDKDFNNEADTPDNFQSRRPNTSFCFLDIRSPGLGDTAMYLCSTSRGSGVNSPLHFGNGTRLTVT.